The rows below give T cell receptor beta chains drawn from one sample of a study of T cells in Graves' hyperthyroidism and ophthalmopathy. TCRdb independently ran MiXCR on the multiplex PCR reads; one entry per CDR3 protein. The table has approximately 570,000 distinct CDR3 sequences, about 20% seen once. Sequenced material: blood. All receptors derive from a man aged 40-55 years with Graves' ophthalmopathy. CDR3s include the opening cysteine and the closing phenylalanine or tryptophan. The order of the fields is clone size, J gene, V gene, D gene, CDR3 protein, CDR3 DNA. A D gene is named only where the DNA matches it firmly. The listing skips clone size in some rows; elsewhere it reads once, few, many or a size class.

. | TRBJ2-3 | TRBV9 | TRBD2 | CASSAWDYTSTDTQYF | TGTGCCAGCAGCGCCTGGGACTACACTAGCACAGATACGCAGTATTTT
few | TRBJ2-7 | TRBV30 | . | CAWSGHTSPYEQYF | TGTGCCTGGAGTGGGCATACCAGCCCCTACGAGCAGTACTTC
many | TRBJ2-3 | TRBV7-9 | . | CASSLSGQDTQYF | TGTGCCAGCAGCTTAAGTGGCCAAGATACGCAGTATTTT
few | TRBJ1-2 | TRBV6-2/TRBV6-3 | TRBD1 | CASSPTGGVGGYTF | TGTGCCAGCAGCCCGACAGGGGGCGTTGGTGGCTACACCTTC
few | TRBJ2-5 | TRBV6-1 | . | CASRPAGAAQETQYF | TGTGCCAGCAGACCAGCCGGGGCAGCCCAAGAGACCCAGTACTTC
many | TRBJ2-5 | TRBV7-2 | . | CASSRRQTQYF | TGTGCCAGCAGCCGCAGGCAGACCCAGTACTTC
. | TRBJ2-5 | TRBV4-1 | . | CASSQELGGAQETQYF | TGCGCCAGCAGCCAAGAACTAGGCGGGGCACAGGAGACCCAGTACTTC
many | TRBJ2-1 | TRBV27 | TRBD2 | CASTPLGTSGTYNEQFF | TGTGCCAGCACGCCACTCGGGACTAGCGGGACCTACAATGAGCAGTTCTTC
. | TRBJ2-2 | TRBV6-1 | . | CASRVEGPAGNTGELFF | TGTGCCAGCAGAGTGGAAGGGCCGGCGGGGAACACCGGGGAGCTGTTTTTT
. | TRBJ1-1 | TRBV7-2 | . | CASSLGRSNTEAFF | TGTGCCAGCAGCTTAGGGAGGTCCAACACTGAAGCTTTCTTT
many | TRBJ1-1 | TRBV5-1 | . | CASSLDRLTEAFF | TGCGCCAGCAGCTTAGACAGACTCACTGAAGCTTTCTTT